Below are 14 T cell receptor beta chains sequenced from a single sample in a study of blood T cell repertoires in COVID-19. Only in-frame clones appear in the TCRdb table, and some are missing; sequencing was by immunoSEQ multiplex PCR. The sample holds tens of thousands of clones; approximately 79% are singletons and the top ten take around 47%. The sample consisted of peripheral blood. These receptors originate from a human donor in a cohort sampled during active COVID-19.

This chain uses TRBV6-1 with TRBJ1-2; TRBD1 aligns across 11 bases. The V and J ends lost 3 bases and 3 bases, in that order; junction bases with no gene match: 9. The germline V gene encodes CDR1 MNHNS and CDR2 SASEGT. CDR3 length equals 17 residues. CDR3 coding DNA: TGTGCCAGCAGTGACCCGGGACAGGGGGTGATTGACTATGGCTACACCTTC. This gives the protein CASSDPGQGVIDYGYTF.

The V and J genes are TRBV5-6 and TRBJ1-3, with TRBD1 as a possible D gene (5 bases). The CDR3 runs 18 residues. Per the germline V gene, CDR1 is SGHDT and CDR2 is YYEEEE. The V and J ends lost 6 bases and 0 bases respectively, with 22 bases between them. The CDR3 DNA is TGTGCCAGCACCCCTATGGGGGGGGGTAGGAACTCTGGAAACACCATATATTTT. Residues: CASTPMGGGRNSGNTIYF. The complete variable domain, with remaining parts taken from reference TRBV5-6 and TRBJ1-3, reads DAGVTQSPTHLIKTRGQQVTLRCSPKSGHDTVSWYQQALGQGPQFIFQYYEEEERQRGNFPDRFSGHQFPNYSSELNVNALLLGDSALYLCASTPMGGGRNSGNTIYFGEGSWLTVV.

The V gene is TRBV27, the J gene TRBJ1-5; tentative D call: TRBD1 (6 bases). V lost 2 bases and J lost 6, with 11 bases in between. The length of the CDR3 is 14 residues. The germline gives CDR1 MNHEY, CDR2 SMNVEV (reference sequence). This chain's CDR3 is CASSLDGTIQPQHF. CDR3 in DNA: TGTGCCAGCAGTTTAGATGGGACAATTCAGCCCCAGCATTTT.

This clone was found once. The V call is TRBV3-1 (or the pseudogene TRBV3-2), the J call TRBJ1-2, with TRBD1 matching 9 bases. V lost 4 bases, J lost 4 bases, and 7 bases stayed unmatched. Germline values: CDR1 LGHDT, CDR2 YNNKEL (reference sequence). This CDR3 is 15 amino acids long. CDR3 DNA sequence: TGTGCCAGCAGCCCTTTGACAGGGGGTGCCTATGGCTACACCTTC. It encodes CASSPLTGGAYGYTF.

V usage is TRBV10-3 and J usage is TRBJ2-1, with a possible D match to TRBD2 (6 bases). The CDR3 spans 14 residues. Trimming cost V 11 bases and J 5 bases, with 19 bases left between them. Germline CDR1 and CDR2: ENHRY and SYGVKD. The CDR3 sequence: CAGSGLARNNEQFF. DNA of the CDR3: TGTGCCGGATCCGGGCTAGCGCGGAACAATGAGCAGTTCTTC.

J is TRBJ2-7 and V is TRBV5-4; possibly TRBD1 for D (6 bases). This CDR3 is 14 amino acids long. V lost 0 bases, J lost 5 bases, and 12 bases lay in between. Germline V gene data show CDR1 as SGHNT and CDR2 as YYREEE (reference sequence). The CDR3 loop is CASSLESGAHEQYF. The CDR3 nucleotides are TGTGCCAGCAGCTTGGAGTCAGGGGCTCACGAGCAGTACTTC.

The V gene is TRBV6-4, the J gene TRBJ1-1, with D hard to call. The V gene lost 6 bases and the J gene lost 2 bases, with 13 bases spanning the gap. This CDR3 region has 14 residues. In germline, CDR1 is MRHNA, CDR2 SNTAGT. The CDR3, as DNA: TGTGCCAGCAGCGAAACCGGGAGTAACACTGAAGCTTTCTTT. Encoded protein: CASSETGSNTEAFF.

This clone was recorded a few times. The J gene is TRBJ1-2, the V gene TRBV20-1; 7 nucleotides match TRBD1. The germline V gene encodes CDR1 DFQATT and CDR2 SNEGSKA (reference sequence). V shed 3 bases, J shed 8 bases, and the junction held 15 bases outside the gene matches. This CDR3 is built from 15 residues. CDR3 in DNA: TGCAGTGCTAGTGCTGGACAGGCCTCAAAAGGGGGCTACACCTTC. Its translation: CSASAGQASKGGYTF.

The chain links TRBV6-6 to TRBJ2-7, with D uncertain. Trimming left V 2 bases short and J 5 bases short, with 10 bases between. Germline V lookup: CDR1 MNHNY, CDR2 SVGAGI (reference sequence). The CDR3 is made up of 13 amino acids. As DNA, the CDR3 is TGTGCCAGCAGTTACATGCAGCAGGACGAGCAGTACTTC. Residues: CASSYMQQDEQYF.

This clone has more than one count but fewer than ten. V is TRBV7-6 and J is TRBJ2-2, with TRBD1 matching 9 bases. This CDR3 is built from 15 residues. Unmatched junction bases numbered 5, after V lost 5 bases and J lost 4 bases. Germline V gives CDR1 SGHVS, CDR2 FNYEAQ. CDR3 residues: CASSGRDRATGELFF. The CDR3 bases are TGTGCCAGCAGCGGCCGGGACAGGGCCACCGGGGAGCTGTTTTTT.

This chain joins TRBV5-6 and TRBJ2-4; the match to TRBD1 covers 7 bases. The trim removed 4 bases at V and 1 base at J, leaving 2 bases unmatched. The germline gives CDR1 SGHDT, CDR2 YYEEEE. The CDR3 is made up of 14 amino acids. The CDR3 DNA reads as TGTGCCAGCAGCAGACAGGGCGCCAAAAACATTCAGTACTTC. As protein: CASSRQGAKNIQYF.

CDR3 bases: TGTGCCAGCAGTTACTCGCCGGACGGACACTACGAGCAGTACTTC. The encoded protein is CASSYSPDGHYEQYF. This chain connects TRBV6-6 to TRBJ2-7, with D tentatively TRBD1 (5 bases). Germline CDR1 is MNHNY and CDR2 is SVGAGI (reference sequence). This CDR3 spans 15 amino acids. V was cut by 0 bases and J by 3 bases, with 12 bases left in between.

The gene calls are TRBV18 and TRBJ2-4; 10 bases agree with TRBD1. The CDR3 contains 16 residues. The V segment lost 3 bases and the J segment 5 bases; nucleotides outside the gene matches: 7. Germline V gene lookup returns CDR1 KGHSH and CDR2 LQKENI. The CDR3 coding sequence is TGTGCCAGCTCACCCAATGACAGGGGGCCCCAAAACATTCAGTACTTC. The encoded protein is CASSPNDRGPQNIQYF.

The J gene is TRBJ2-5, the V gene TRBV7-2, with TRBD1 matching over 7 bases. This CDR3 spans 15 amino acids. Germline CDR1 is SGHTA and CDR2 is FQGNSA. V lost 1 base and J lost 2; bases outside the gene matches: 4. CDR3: CASSLGTRGQETQYF. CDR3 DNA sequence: TGTGCCAGCAGCTTAGGTACCAGGGGGCAAGAGACCCAGTACTTC.